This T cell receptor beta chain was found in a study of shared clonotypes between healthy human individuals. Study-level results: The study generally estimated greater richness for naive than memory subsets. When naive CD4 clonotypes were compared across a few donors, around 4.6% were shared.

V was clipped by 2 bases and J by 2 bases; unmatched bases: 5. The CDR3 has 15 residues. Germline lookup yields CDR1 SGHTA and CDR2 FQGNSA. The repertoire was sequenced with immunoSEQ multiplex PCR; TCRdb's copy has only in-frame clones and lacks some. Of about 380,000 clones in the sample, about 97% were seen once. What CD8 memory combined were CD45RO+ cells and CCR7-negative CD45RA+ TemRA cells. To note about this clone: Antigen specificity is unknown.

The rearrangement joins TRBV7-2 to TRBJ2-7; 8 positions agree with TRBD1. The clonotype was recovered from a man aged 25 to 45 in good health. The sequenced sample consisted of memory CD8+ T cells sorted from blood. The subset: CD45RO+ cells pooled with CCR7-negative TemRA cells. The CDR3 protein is CASSLRPGGPYEQYF. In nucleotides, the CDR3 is TGTGCCAGCAGCTTACGTCCAGGGGGCCCCTACGAGCAGTACTTC.